This entry lists 6 T cell receptor beta chains sequenced from one sample in a study of blood T cell repertoires in COVID-19 (dated by TCRdb to the early 2020s). The library was made by the immunoSEQ multiplex PCR assay. TCRdb mirrors the immuneACCESS table, restricted to in-frame sequences. Some clones are absent from its copies; in checked studies, under half trace to an unresolved V gene, and the reason for the others is unknown. In all, the sample holds about 170,000 clones, and 70% to 85% of those were seen once. Together, the top ten hold about 20% of the sample. The sequenced material came from PBMCs or T cells enriched from blood (not recorded which). The receptors were gathered from a woman in her 70s in a cohort exposed to, infected with or recovered from COVID-19 (not recorded which).

This clone came up a few times. This chain uses TRBV28 with TRBJ2-2, with a possible D match to TRBD1 (5 bases). This CDR3 contains 16 residues. Trimming took off 3 bases at V and 2 bases at J, with 13 bases between the two ends. Germline lookup yields CDR1 MDHEN and CDR2 SYDVKM. The CDR3 reads CASSLWAGQNTGELFF. Here the CDR3 DNA reads TGTGCCAGCAGTTTGTGGGCAGGGCAAAACACCGGGGAGCTGTTTTTT. The entire variable domain, with the rest obtained from reference TRBV28 and TRBJ2-2, is as follows: DVKVTQSSRYLVKRTGEKVFLECVQDMDHENMFWYRQDPGLGLRLIYFSYDVKMKEKGDIPEGYSVSREKKERFSLILESASTNQTSMYLCASSLWAGQNTGELFFGEGSRLTVL.

The chain is built from TRBV19 and TRBJ1-5; maybe TRBD1 (5 bases). The V gene's germline CDR1 is LNHDA and CDR2 SQIVND (reference sequence). The CDR3 totals 20 residues. Trimming pared 5 bases from V and 3 bases from J, leaving 29 bases between. The CDR3 sequence is CASSHSRRERGTGYNQPQHF. CDR3 DNA sequence: TGTGCCAGTAGTCACTCCCGGCGGGAGAGGGGAACGGGTTACAATCAGCCCCAGCATTTT.

This clone occurred a few times. The gene calls are TRBV5-1 and TRBJ1-2; tentative D call: TRBD1 (6 bases). Germline V lookup: CDR1 SGHRS, CDR2 YFSETQ. Deletions cut 4 bases from V and 9 bases from J, with 19 bases between. This CDR3 has 14 residues. This chain's CDR3 is CASSVLQGYSRYTF. The CDR3 DNA sequence: TGCGCCAGCAGCGTCCTACAGGGTTACTCTCGCTACACCTTC.

The chain has TRBV19 and TRBJ1-5; D call uncertain. Germline V gene sequence: CDR1 LNHDA, CDR2 SQIVND (reference sequence). V lost 7 bases to trimming and J lost 5 bases, with 9 bases between them. The CDR3 is 12 residues long. The CDR3 region is CASNTYDQPQHF. The CDR3 DNA is TGTGCCAGTAATACTTACGATCAGCCCCAGCATTTT.

Only one count was recorded for this clone. The gene calls are TRBV28 and TRBJ1-5, with D perhaps TRBD1 (5 bases). Germline CDR1 reads MDHEN; CDR2 reads SYDVKM. The CDR3 extends over 14 amino acids. The V end was cut by 6 bases, the J end by 10 bases, with 19 bases between. The CDR3 DNA reads TGTGCCAGCAGAACAGGTGCCAATAACCGTCCCCAGCATTTT. Protein product: CASRTGANNRPQHF.

This clone has only one observation. This chain connects TRBV28 to TRBJ1-2; TRBD1 might be the D (6 bases). With 2 bases removed from V and 4 bases from J, the gap between germline ends came to 11 bases. Looked up from germline, CDR1 is MDHEN and CDR2 is SYDVKM. This CDR3 contains 14 residues. The CDR3: CASSLVGAVYGYTF. DNA for the CDR3: TGTGCCAGCAGTTTAGTGGGGGCGGTCTATGGCTACACCTTC.